The TCR beta chain described here comes from a study of shared clonotypes between healthy human individuals. Assay: immunoSEQ multiplex PCR; the TCRdb copy retains only in-frame clones and omits some. The sample carries about 580,000 clones, 98% recorded once. This CDR3 has 13 residues. Germline V gives CDR1 SQVTM, CDR2 ANQGSEA. V lost 5 bases and J lost 3, with 12 bases in between. Terminally differentiated effector memory CD45RA+ cells were excluded by CCR7 positive selection of CD45RO-negative cells. The source is a man between 25 and 39 years old in good health. The specimen sequenced was naive CD8+ T cells sorted from blood. The V and J genes are TRBV29-1 and TRBJ2-3, with D perhaps TRBD1 or TRBD2 (5 bases each). The CDR3 here is CSVKAWGTDTQYF. The CDR3 DNA is TGCAGCGTTAAGGCCTGGGGGACAGATACGCAGTATTTT.